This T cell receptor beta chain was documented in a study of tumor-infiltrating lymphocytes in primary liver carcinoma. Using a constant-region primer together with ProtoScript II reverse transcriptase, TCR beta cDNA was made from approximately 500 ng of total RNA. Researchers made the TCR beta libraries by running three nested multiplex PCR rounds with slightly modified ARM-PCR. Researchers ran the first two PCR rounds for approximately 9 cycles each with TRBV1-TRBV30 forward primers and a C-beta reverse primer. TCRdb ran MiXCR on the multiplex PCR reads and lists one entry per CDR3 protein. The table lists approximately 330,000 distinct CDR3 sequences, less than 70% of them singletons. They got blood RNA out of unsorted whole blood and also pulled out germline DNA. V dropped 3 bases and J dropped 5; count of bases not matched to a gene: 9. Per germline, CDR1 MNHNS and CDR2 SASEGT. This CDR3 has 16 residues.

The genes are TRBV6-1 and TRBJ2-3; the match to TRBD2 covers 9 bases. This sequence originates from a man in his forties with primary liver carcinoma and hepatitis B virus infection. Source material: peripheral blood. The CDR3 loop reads CASSEGAGGPIDTQYF. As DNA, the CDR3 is TGTGCCAGCAGTGAGGGGGCGGGAGGGCCCATAGATACGCAGTATTTT.